This entry lists 11 T cell receptor beta chains sequenced from one sample in a study of chemoradiotherapy in HPV16-positive cancers. Here immunoSEQ multiplex PCR was the method, and the copy in TCRdb shows in-frame clones only, minus some. The table includes approximately 1,500 clones, about 86% detected once. The sequencing used tumor tissue, collected from a patient who underwent chemoradiotherapy. Every receptor here comes from a human donor with HPV-associated anogenital cancer.

The rearrangement uses TRBV30 and TRBJ1-2, with D possibly matching TRBD1 (5 bases). The CDR3 has 12 residues. Germline V gene sequence: CDR1 GTSNPN, CDR2 SVGIG (reference sequence). Between the trimmed V and J ends, which lost 7 bases and 4 bases, there was a span of 13 bases. This CDR3 is CALGPLGYGYTF. For the CDR3, the DNA is TGTGCCTTGGGGCCTTTGGGCTATGGCTACACCTTC. Full variable domain (missing parts from reference TRBV30 and TRBJ1-2): SQTIHQWPATLVQPVGSPLSLECTVEGTSNPNLYWYRQAAGRGLQLLFYSVGIGQISSEVPQNLSASRPQDRQFILSSKKLLLSDSGFYLCALGPLGYGYTFGSGTRLTVV.

The chain is built from TRBV2 and TRBJ2-1; 7 bases align to TRBD1. The CDR3 loop spans 14 amino acids. V was clipped by 4 bases and J by 4 bases; unmatched bases: 4. Germline CDR1 SNHLY, CDR2 FYNNEI. This CDR3 reads CASSVQDRYNEQFF. Written as DNA, the CDR3 is TGTGCCAGCAGTGTCCAGGACAGGTACAATGAGCAGTTCTTC.

The chain is built from TRBV6-1 and TRBJ2-1, with 8 bases lining up with TRBD1. The germline V gene encodes CDR1 MNHNS and CDR2 SASEGT. The CDR3 contains 16 residues. Trimming removed 2 bases from V and 5 bases from J; junction bases left unmatched: 8. The CDR3 DNA sequence: TGTGCCAGCAGTGAATCTGTAGGACAGGGTAACAATGAGCAGTTCTTC. Its translation is CASSESVGQGNNEQFF.

This chain links TRBV10-2 with TRBJ2-2; tentatively, D is TRBD1 or TRBD2 (7 bases each). The CDR3 has 14 residues. V lost 8 bases and J lost 2, with 12 bases in between. CDR1 is WSHSY and CDR2 is SAAADI in the germline V gene. Here the CDR3 DNA reads TGCGCCAGCGCGGGGGACAGAAACACCGGGGAGCTGTTTTTT. It yields the protein CASAGDRNTGELFF.

The V and J genes are TRBV7-6 and TRBJ1-4; 10 positions match TRBD1. This CDR3 contains 15 residues. J lost 7 bases, V lost 5 bases, and 7 bases had no gene match. CDR1 and CDR2 from the germline V gene are SGHVS and FNYEAQ. Here the CDR3 DNA reads TGTGCCAGCAGCAAATGGGACAGGGGTGGTGAAAAACTGTTTTTT. Amino acid sequence: CASSKWDRGGEKLFF.

V and J are TRBV11-3 and TRBJ1-1; 8 positions match TRBD1. V lost 9 bases and J lost 4; bases outside the gene matches: 4. Germline V lookup: CDR1 SGHNT, CDR2 YENEEA. The CDR3 runs to 12 residues. The CDR3 reads CASAQGGTEAFF. DNA for the CDR3: TGTGCCAGTGCACAGGGGGGCACTGAAGCTTTCTTT. Full variable domain (missing parts from reference TRBV11-3 and TRBJ1-1): EAGVVQSPRYKIIEKKQPVAFWCNPISGHNTLYWYLQNLGQGPELLIRYENEEAVDDSQLPKDRFSAERLKGVDSTLKIQPAELGDSAVYLCASAQGGTEAFFGQGTRLTVV.

J is TRBJ1-5 and V is TRBV6-1; 7 bases align to TRBD1. The junction had 3 bases not matched to a gene; V was cut back by 7 bases and J by 3 bases. Looked up from germline, CDR1 is MNHNS and CDR2 is SASEGT. This CDR3 spans 13 amino acids. This chain's CDR3 is CASIQGNNQPQHF. For the CDR3, the DNA is TGTGCCAGCATACAGGGGAACAATCAGCCCCAGCATTTT.

The J gene is TRBJ2-7, the V gene TRBV4-1; possibly TRBD1 or TRBD2 for D (7 bases each). The V gene's germline CDR1 is MGHRA and CDR2 YSYEKL. Trimming took 1 base from V and 4 from J, leaving 14 bases between them. The CDR3 is 15 residues long. The CDR3 nucleotides are TGCGCCAGCAGCCAAGCTCAGGGGGGGGTATACGAGCAGTACTTC. Its translation is CASSQAQGGVYEQYF.

The chain carries TRBV2 and TRBJ1-1, with D possibly being TRBD1 (5 bases). The V and J ends lost 3 bases and 6 bases respectively, with 11 bases between them. CDR1 and CDR2 (germline): SNHLY, FYNNEI. The CDR3 contains 13 residues. Here the CDR3 DNA reads TGTGCCAGCAGTGACACACAGGCCTCTGAAGCTTTCTTT. Its protein is CASSDTQASEAFF.

The DNA of the CDR3 is TGCAGCGTTGAACAACAGGGCACTGGGGGCTACACCTTC. Residues: CSVEQQGTGGYTF. V is TRBV29-1 and J is TRBJ1-2, with D perhaps matching TRBD1 (6 bases). V lost 2 bases and J 8 bases, leaving 15 bases between the germline ends. The V gene's germline CDR1 is SQVTM and CDR2 ANQGSEA. This CDR3 contains 13 residues.

The CDR3 here is CASSPPQGTHGYTF. In DNA form, the CDR3 reads TGTGCCAGCTCACCACCCCAGGGGACCCATGGCTACACCTTC. The chain recombines TRBV18 with TRBJ1-2; a weak D match, TRBD1 (6 bases). V lost 0 bases and J lost 6, with 11 bases in between. The CDR3 spans 14 residues. Per the germline V gene, CDR1 is KGHSH and CDR2 is LQKENI.